This TCR beta chain was profiled in a study of blood T cells in healthy people across ages. Across the study: Template switching picked up about one barcoded beta molecule for each two T cells. Points from the study as a whole: The recorded TCR beta diversity per million T cells decreased in a roughly linear manner with age. Long-lived donors had more naive CD4+ cells and higher diversity than aged donors.

Through a sample-barcoded 5' primer and a J-beta primer mix, a second PCR was run for roughly 6 to 12 cycles. A single record per CDR3 protein comes from TCRdb applying MiXCR to the 5' RACE reads. The profile shows hundreds of thousands of distinct CDR3 sequences, 40% to 45% of them singletons. V lost 4 bases to trimming and J lost 13 bases, with 27 bases between them. Germline-derived CDR1 and CDR2 are SGDLS and YYNGEE. The CDR3 totals 16 residues. Healthy Russian Caucasian donors spanned ages roughly 6 to 90 years. A remark on this clonotype: Its matching antigen is unknown.

This receptor was identified in an elderly man in good health. The chain combines TRBV9 with TRBJ2-1; no clear D gene. Specimen: blood. The CDR3 is CASSPAMAARFETQFF. The CDR3 nucleotides are TGTGCCAGCAGCCCAGCCATGGCAGCGCGTTTCGAGACCCAGTTCTTC. The full variable domain, rest sourced from reference TRBV9 and TRBJ2-1, is DSGVTQTPKHLITATGQRVTLRCSPRSGDLSVYWYQQSLDQGLQFLIQYYNGEERAKGNILERFSAQQFPDLHSELNLSSLELGDSALYFCASSPAMAARFETQFFGPGTRLTVL.